The 9 T cell receptor beta chains given below trace back to one sample, sequenced in a study of shared clonotypes between healthy human individuals (dated by TCRdb to 2020 to 2022). Libraries were built with the immunoSEQ multiplex PCR assay. Entries here come from immuneACCESS through TCRdb and include only in-frame sequences with V and J called. Some clones fail to appear in such tables; in the studies checked, an unresolved V gene covers under half of the shortfall, and the cause of the remainder is unknown. For this sample there are some 95,000 clones; almost 70% appear just once. The ten largest account for 45% to 55% of the sample. Sequencing was carried out using memory CD8+ T cells sorted from blood. The label giving this sample's cell subset or site can be read as: CD45RO+ cells pooled with CCR7-negative TemRA cells. The receptors were gathered from a young man in good health.

The chain combines TRBV5-1 with TRBJ2-5, with 8 positions matching TRBD2. The CDR3 length is 15 residues. The trim removed 1 base at V and 2 bases at J, leaving 4 bases unmatched. Germline V CDR1 and CDR2: SGHRS, YFSETQ. The CDR3 DNA sequence: TGCGCCAGCAGCTTGAACGGCGGGGGGCAAGAGACCCAGTACTTC. Amino acid sequence: CASSLNGGGQETQYF.

This clone was recorded a few times. The chain combines TRBV2 with TRBJ2-7; 8 bases are shared with TRBD1. Germline CDR1 reads SNHLY; CDR2 reads FYNNEI. The J segment lost 4 bases and the V segment lost 4 bases, leaving 18 bases of the junction unmatched. This CDR3 region has 18 residues. DNA of the CDR3: TGTGCCAGCAGTGGGGACCGAGCAGGGGGCGCTTCATTTTACGAGCAGTACTTC. As protein: CASSGDRAGGASFYEQYF.

V and J are TRBV6-6 and TRBJ2-7; D is ambiguous. The length of the CDR3 is 12 residues. Trimming took 5 bases from V and 3 from J, leaving 8 bases between them. CDR1 is MNHNY, CDR2 SVGAGI, per germline (reference sequence). CDR3 residues: CASSDIDYEQYF. DNA of the CDR3: TGTGCCAGCAGTGATATCGACTACGAGCAGTACTTC.

The table lists this clone with many counts. This rearrangement joins TRBV7-8 to TRBJ1-5; no clear D. In germline, CDR1 is SGHVS, CDR2 FQNEAQ. This CDR3 has 15 residues. V lost 4 bases, J lost 2 bases, and 12 bases lay in between. CDR3 residues: CASSSRLIGNQPQHF. CDR3 bases: TGTGCCAGCAGCTCCCGGTTAATAGGCAATCAGCCCCAGCATTTT.

There are a few counts of this clone. This sequence joins TRBV10-3 and TRBJ1-2, with 12 bases aligning to TRBD1. The germline V gene has CDR1 ENHRY and CDR2 SYGVKD. The CDR3 consists of 15 residues. The J segment lost 8 bases and the V segment lost 6 bases, leaving 10 bases of the junction unmatched. The CDR3 loop is CAIRREGQGAQGYTF. CDR3 DNA: TGTGCCATCAGAAGAGAGGGACAGGGGGCGCAGGGCTACACCTTC.

This sequence joins TRBV28 and TRBJ2-6, with D maybe TRBD1 (6 bases). The CDR3 is 16 residues long. Trimming took 3 bases from V and 2 from J, leaving 11 bases between them. Germline V gene sequence: CDR1 MDHEN, CDR2 SYDVKM. The CDR3 region has the DNA TGTGCCAGCAGTTTGGACCCAGGGGCTGGGGCCAACGTCCTGACTTTC. It yields the protein CASSLDPGAGANVLTF.

J is TRBJ2-1 and V is TRBV28, with 9 bases identical to TRBD1. With 4 bases clipped from V and 0 bases from J, the junction kept 7 bases outside the gene matches. Germline V gene sequence: CDR1 MDHEN, CDR2 SYDVKM. The CDR3 sequence is 17 residues long. CDR3 in amino acids: CASSSSDRGSSYNEQFF. The CDR3 DNA reads TGTGCCAGCAGTTCATCGGACAGGGGAAGCTCCTACAATGAGCAGTTCTTC.

The CDR3 DNA reads as TGTGCCAGTAGTATCGGTTATCAGCCCCAGCATTTT. Translation: CASSIGYQPQHF. The V gene is TRBV19, the J gene TRBJ1-5; no reliable D call. Germline CDR1 LNHDA, CDR2 SQIVND (reference sequence). Trimming took off 3 bases at V and 5 bases at J, with 5 bases between the two ends. The CDR3 is 12 amino acids.

V and J are TRBV7-9 and TRBJ2-1, with TRBD2 identical over 11 bases. CDR3 length: 16 residues. V shed 5 bases and J 4 bases; nucleotides not matched to a gene: 7. Per the germline V gene, CDR1 is SEHNR and CDR2 is FQNEAQ (reference sequence). The CDR3 nucleotides are TGTGCCAGCAGCCTCCTGACTAGCGGGGTTTACAATGAGCAGTTCTTC. Its translation is CASSLLTSGVYNEQFF.